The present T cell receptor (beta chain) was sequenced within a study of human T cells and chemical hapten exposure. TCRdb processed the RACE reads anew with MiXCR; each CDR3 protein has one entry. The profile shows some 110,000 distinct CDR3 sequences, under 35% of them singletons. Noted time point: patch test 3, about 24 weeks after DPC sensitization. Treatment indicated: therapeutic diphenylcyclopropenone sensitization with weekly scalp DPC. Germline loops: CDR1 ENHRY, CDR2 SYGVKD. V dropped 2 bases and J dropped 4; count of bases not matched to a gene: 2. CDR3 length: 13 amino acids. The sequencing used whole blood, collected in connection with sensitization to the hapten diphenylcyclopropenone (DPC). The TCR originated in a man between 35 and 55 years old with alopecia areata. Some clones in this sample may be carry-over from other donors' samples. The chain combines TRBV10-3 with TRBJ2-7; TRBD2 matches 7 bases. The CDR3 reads CAISESGTYEQYV. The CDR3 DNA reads TGTGCCATCAGTGAGAGCGGGACTTACGAGCAGTACGTC.